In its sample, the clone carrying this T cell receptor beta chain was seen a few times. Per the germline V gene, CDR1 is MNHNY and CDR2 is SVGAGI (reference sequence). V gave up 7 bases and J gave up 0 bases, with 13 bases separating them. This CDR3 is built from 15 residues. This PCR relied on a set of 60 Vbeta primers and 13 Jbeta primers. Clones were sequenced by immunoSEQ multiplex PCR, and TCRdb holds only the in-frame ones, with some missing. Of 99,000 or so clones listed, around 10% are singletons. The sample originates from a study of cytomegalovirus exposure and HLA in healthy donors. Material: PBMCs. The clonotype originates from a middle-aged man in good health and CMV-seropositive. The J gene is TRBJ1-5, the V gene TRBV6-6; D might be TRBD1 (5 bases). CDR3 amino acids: CASTKSGPSNQPQHF. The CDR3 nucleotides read TGTGCCAGCACCAAATCAGGGCCTAGCAATCAGCCCCAGCATTTT.